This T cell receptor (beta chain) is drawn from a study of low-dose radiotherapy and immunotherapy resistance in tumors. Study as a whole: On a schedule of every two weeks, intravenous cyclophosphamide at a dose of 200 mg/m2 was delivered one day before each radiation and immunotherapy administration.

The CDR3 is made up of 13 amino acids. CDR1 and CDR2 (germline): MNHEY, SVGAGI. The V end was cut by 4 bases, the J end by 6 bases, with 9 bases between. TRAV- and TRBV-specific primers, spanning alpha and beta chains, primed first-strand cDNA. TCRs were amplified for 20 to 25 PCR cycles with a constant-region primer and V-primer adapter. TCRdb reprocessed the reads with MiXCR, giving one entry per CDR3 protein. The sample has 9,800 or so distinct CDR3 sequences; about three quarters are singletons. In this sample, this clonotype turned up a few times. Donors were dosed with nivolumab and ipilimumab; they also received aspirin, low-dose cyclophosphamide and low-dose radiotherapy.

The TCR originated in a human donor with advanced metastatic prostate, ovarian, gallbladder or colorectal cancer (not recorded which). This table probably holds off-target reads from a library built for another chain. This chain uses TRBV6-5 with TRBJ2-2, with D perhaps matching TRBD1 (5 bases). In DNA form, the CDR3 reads TGTGCCAGCAGTTCACCAGGGCCCGGGGAGCTGTTTTTT. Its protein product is CASSSPGPGELFF.